The 25 T cell receptor beta chains listed next were all sequenced from one sample in a study of blood T cell repertoires in COVID-19. TCRdb keeps only in-frame clones here, not all; method: immunoSEQ multiplex PCR. The sample shows roughly 350,000 clones, around 91% of them seen only once. The sequenced sample was peripheral blood. The receptor source for this set is a woman aged 18 to 35 who had recovered from COVID-19.

The gene calls are TRBV4-3 and TRBJ1-4; 7 bases are shared with TRBD1. CDR1 is LGHNA and CDR2 is YSLEER in the germline V gene. The CDR3 is 15 residues long. V shed 2 bases and J 3 bases; nucleotides not matched to a gene: 3. The CDR3 nucleotides are TGCGCCAGCAGCCAATCGGGACAGCCTAATGAAAAACTGTTTTTT. Its protein product is CASSQSGQPNEKLFF.

The chain employs TRBV11-2 and TRBJ2-3; 8 bases agree with TRBD2. The germline CDR1 and CDR2 sequences are SGHAT and FQNNGV. The CDR3 extends over 19 amino acids. V was clipped by 1 base and J by 3 bases; unmatched bases: 15. The CDR3: CASSLGSLGGRQRTDTQYF. The CDR3 nucleotides read TGTGCCAGCAGCTTAGGTTCTCTTGGCGGGAGGCAACGTACAGATACGCAGTATTTT.

This chain connects TRBV6-2 or TRBV6-3 to TRBJ2-5; D is uncertain. V lost 2 bases, J lost 3 bases, and 4 bases lay in between. This CDR3 contains 12 residues. CDR1 MNHEY and CDR2 SVGEGT come from the germline V gene. CDR3 DNA sequence: TGTGCCAGCAGTTACCCCGAAGAGACCCAGTACTTC. Its protein product is CASSYPEETQYF.

The rearrangement links TRBV10-3 to TRBJ1-1; 7 nucleotides match TRBD1. CDR1 is ENHRY, CDR2 SYGVKD, per germline. This CDR3 region has 15 residues. With V trimmed by 0 bases and J by 1 base, 2 bases remained unmatched. CDR3 in DNA: TGTGCCATCAGTGAGTCAGGGGGCGCGAACACTGAAGCTTTCTTT. Translated: CAISESGGANTEAFF.

V is TRBV3-1 (or the pseudogene TRBV3-2) and J is TRBJ1-2; TRBD1 is a possible D gene (6 bases). There are 13 residues in the CDR3. Trimming shortened V by 0 bases and J by 7 bases, and 9 bases separated the two germline ends. The germline CDR1 and CDR2 sequences are LGHDT and YNNKEL (reference sequence). This CDR3 is CASSQDWGRGYTF. The CDR3, as DNA: TGTGCCAGCAGCCAAGACTGGGGGCGTGGCTACACCTTC.

The chain combines TRBV30 with TRBJ2-3; 8 bases are a match to TRBD2. There are 15 residues in the CDR3. With 1 base clipped from V and 5 bases from J, the junction kept 8 bases outside the gene matches. CDR1 GTSNPN and CDR2 SVGIG come from the germline V gene (reference sequence). The CDR3 spells CAWSDEAGVKDTQYF. The CDR3 DNA is TGTGCCTGGAGTGATGAAGCGGGAGTTAAAGATACGCAGTATTTT.

This clone showed up just once. The V gene is TRBV11-3, the J gene TRBJ2-2; 9 nucleotides line up with TRBD2. The CDR3 totals 15 residues. Trimming removed 0 bases from V and 9 bases from J; junction bases left unmatched: 5. Looked up from germline, CDR1 is SGHNT and CDR2 is YENEEA. In DNA form, the CDR3 reads TGTGCCAGCAGCTTAGATCAAGCGGGAGGAAGGGAGCTGTTTTTT. Protein: CASSLDQAGGRELFF.

This clone was counted once. The genes are TRBV4-1 and TRBJ1-2; D is perhaps TRBD1 (5 bases). The CDR3 loop spans 15 amino acids. Trimming cost V 5 bases and J 4 bases, with 17 bases left between them. Germline loops: CDR1 MGHRA, CDR2 YSYEKL. CDR3 DNA sequence: TGCGCCAGCAGCGGGGGAGGTCGGGGAAGCTATGGCTACACCTTC. Residues: CASSGGGRGSYGYTF.

The chain recombines TRBV30 with TRBJ1-2; D not resolved. This CDR3 has 13 residues. V lost 5 bases to trimming and J lost 3 bases, with 13 bases between them. Germline V gene sequence: CDR1 GTSNPN, CDR2 SVGIG (reference sequence). CDR3 DNA: TGTGCCTGGGAGGATGGAGTGGACTATGGCTACACCTTC. Translation gives CAWEDGVDYGYTF.

The J gene is TRBJ1-1, the V gene TRBV15, with 7 nucleotides matching TRBD1. This CDR3 region has 16 residues. The germline gives CDR1 LNHNV, CDR2 YYDKDF (reference sequence). V was clipped by 0 bases and J by 1 base; unmatched bases: 5. The CDR3 loop reads CATSRDLAGGNTEAFF. CDR3 sequence (DNA): TGTGCCACCAGCAGAGATTTAGCAGGGGGGAACACTGAAGCTTTCTTT. Looking up the rest from reference TRBV15 and TRBJ1-1 gives the full variable domain: DAMVIQNPRYQVTQFGKPVTLSCSQTLNHNVMYWYQQKSSQAPKLLFHYYDKDFNNEADTPDNFQSRRPNTSFCFLDIRSPGLGDTAMYLCATSRDLAGGNTEAFFGQGTRLTVV.

V is TRBV5-1 and J is TRBJ1-6; D might be TRBD1 (5 bases). CDR1 SGHRS and CDR2 YFSETQ come from the germline V gene. CDR3 length: 17 amino acids. Deletions cut 0 bases from V and 4 bases from J, with 14 bases between. CDR3 protein: CASSLGQKYPYNSPLHF. As DNA, the CDR3 is TGCGCCAGCAGCTTGGGACAGAAATACCCATATAATTCACCCCTCCACTTT.

The rearrangement links TRBV27 to TRBJ1-4; 10 nucleotides agree with TRBD1. The germline gives CDR1 MNHEY, CDR2 SMNVEV (reference sequence). J gave up 8 bases and V 3 bases, and 15 bases lay outside the gene matches. CDR3 size: 18 residues. CDR3 protein: CASSFLVSGTGEEEKLFF. The DNA for the CDR3 is TGTGCCAGCAGTTTCTTGGTGTCGGGGACAGGGGAGGAAGAAAAACTGTTTTTT. The full variable domain, its missing parts supplied by reference TRBV27 and TRBJ1-4, is EAQVTQNPRYLITVTGKKLTVTCSQNMNHEYMSWYRQDPGLGLRQIYYSMNVEVTDKGDVPEGYKVSRKEKRNFPLILESPSPNQTSLYFCASSFLVSGTGEEEKLFFGSGTQLSVL.

The rearrangement uses TRBV15 and TRBJ1-5; D gene uncertain. This CDR3 has 15 residues. The V end was cut by 0 bases, the J end by 6 bases, with 12 bases between. Per germline, CDR1 LNHNV and CDR2 YYDKDF (reference sequence). In nucleotides, the CDR3 is TGTGCCACCAGCAGAGACCGGGGAATAGTTCAGCCCCAGCATTTT. It codes for CATSRDRGIVQPQHF. The full variable domain, with the rest looked up from reference TRBV15 and TRBJ1-5, is DAMVIQNPRYQVTQFGKPVTLSCSQTLNHNVMYWYQQKSSQAPKLLFHYYDKDFNNEADTPDNFQSRRPNTSFCFLDIRSPGLGDTAMYLCATSRDRGIVQPQHFGDGTRLSIL.

This sequence joins TRBV6-2 or TRBV6-3 and TRBJ2-1; TRBD2 matches 11 bases. CDR1 is MNHEY, CDR2 SVGEGT, per germline. CDR3 length equals 21 residues. The junction had 19 bases not matched to a gene; V was cut back by 2 bases and J by 4 bases. The CDR3 spells CASSYLILAGEIQAPYNEQFF. As DNA, the CDR3 is TGTGCCAGCAGTTACCTTATACTAGCGGGAGAAATTCAGGCCCCTTACAATGAGCAGTTCTTC.

The chain combines TRBV25-1 with TRBJ2-3, with D tentatively TRBD2 (6 bases). V lost 4 bases, J lost 2 bases, and 19 bases lay in between. The length of the CDR3 is 17 residues. Germline values: CDR1 MGHDK, CDR2 SYGVNS. For the CDR3, the DNA is TGTGCCAGCAGTGCGTTCACTAGCACCCTTTCCACAGATACGCAGTATTTT. This codes for CASSAFTSTLSTDTQYF.

The V and J genes are TRBV19 and TRBJ2-3; no reliable D call. The CDR3 has 15 residues. CDR1 is LNHDA, CDR2 SQIVND, per germline (reference sequence). V lost 0 bases and J 4 bases, leaving 11 bases between the germline ends. In nucleotides, the CDR3 is TGTGCCAGTAGTATAGACGCGTACCAGGCAGATACGCAGTATTTT. This gives the protein CASSIDAYQADTQYF. Together with reference TRBV19 and TRBJ2-3, the CDR3 gives the full variable domain: DGGITQSPKYLFRKEGQNVTLSCEQNLNHDAMYWYRQDPGQGLRLIYYSQIVNDFQKGDIAEGYSVSREKKESFPLTVTSAQKNPTAFYLCASSIDAYQADTQYFGPGTRLTVL.

The chain has TRBV10-3 and TRBJ2-1, with a tentative D call TRBD2 (6 bases). The ends were cut back, 3 bases at V and 5 bases at J, with 17 bases in the middle. The CDR3 length is 16 residues. CDR1 and CDR2 (germline): ENHRY, SYGVKD. The CDR3 protein is CAISDQKRRRDNEQFF. The CDR3 nucleotides read TGTGCCATCAGTGACCAGAAGCGGAGGAGGGACAATGAGCAGTTCTTC.

This clone showed up just once. The chain couples TRBV7-9 to TRBJ1-6; 9 nucleotides agree with TRBD1. J lost 8 bases, V lost 4 bases, and 6 bases had no gene match. Germline CDR1 reads SEHNR; CDR2 reads FQNEAQ (reference sequence). The CDR3 runs to 15 residues. The CDR3 protein is CASSSTGQGYSPLHF. In DNA, the CDR3 is TGTGCCAGCAGCTCCACGGGACAGGGTTATTCACCCCTCCACTTT.

The chain combines TRBV7-8 with TRBJ2-5, with no clear D. The germline CDR1 and CDR2 sequences are SGHVS and FQNEAQ. The length of the CDR3 is 12 residues. Trimming cost V 5 bases and J 7 bases, with 11 bases left between them. CDR3 in DNA: TGTGCCAGCAGCCTAGTTCGCGGGACCCAGTACTTC. It encodes CASSLVRGTQYF. Based on the CDR3 plus reference TRBV7-8 and TRBJ2-5, the full variable domain is GAGVSQSPRYKVAKRGQDVALRCDPISGHVSLFWYQQALGQGPEFLTYFQNEAQLDKSGLPSDRFFAERPEGSVSTLKIQRTQQEDSAVYLCASSLVRGTQYFGPGTRLLVL.

The gene calls are TRBV7-8 and TRBJ1-6; perhaps TRBD1 as D (5 bases). CDR1 is SGHVS, CDR2 FQNEAQ, per germline. The V end lost 1 base, the J end lost 10 bases, and 14 bases lay between the germline ends. The CDR3 length is 15 residues. The CDR3 sequence: CASSLEGAPPSPLHF. The CDR3 DNA is TGTGCCAGCAGCTTAGAAGGGGCGCCCCCATCACCCCTCCACTTT. Full variable domain (outside the CDR3, taken from reference TRBV7-8 and TRBJ1-6): GAGVSQSPRYKVAKRGQDVALRCDPISGHVSLFWYQQALGQGPEFLTYFQNEAQLDKSGLPSDRFFAERPEGSVSTLKIQRTQQEDSAVYLCASSLEGAPPSPLHFGNGTRLTVT.

This chain links TRBV27 with TRBJ1-1, with D hard to call. The CDR3 is made up of 14 amino acids. Germline lookup yields CDR1 MNHEY and CDR2 SMNVEV (reference sequence). V was trimmed by 1 base and J by 6 bases, leaving 12 bases between them. CDR3 bases: TGTGCCAGCAGTTTATGGTACTCGGTCCCTGAAGCTTTCTTT. It yields the protein CASSLWYSVPEAFF.

The genes are TRBV19 and TRBJ2-1, with D possibly TRBD2 on 5 matching bases. V was shortened by 3 bases and J by 2 bases, with 8 bases between the two germline ends. CDR1 is LNHDA and CDR2 is SQIVND in the germline V gene (reference sequence). This CDR3 comprises 14 residues. CDR3 amino acids: CASSIAEAYNEQFF. CDR3 nucleotides: TGTGCCAGTAGTATCGCGGAGGCCTACAATGAGCAGTTCTTC.

The V gene is TRBV21-1, the J gene TRBJ2-7; whether TRBD2, the table's D call, matches the DNA was not checked. TRBV21-1 is an annotated pseudogene. This CDR3 has 18 amino acids. DNA for the CDR3: TGTGCCAGCAGCCCCAGGGGTAGCGGGAGACGAAGCTCCTACGAGCAGTACGTC. This sequence encodes CASSPRGSGRRSSYEQYV.

In the case of this clone: The same CDR3 arises from other DNA sequences in this sample as well. This rearrangement joins TRBV4-3 to TRBJ1-5; D call uncertain. Germline CDR1 LGHNA, CDR2 YSLEER. The CDR3 extends over 13 amino acids. V was pared by 1 base and J by 3 bases, with 4 bases between. This CDR3 reads CASSQGVNQPQHF. DNA of the CDR3: TGCGCCAGCAGCCAAGGAGTCAATCAGCCCCAGCATTTT.

The chain links TRBV5-5 to TRBJ2-7; 7 bases map to TRBD2. Germline CDR1 reads SGHKS; CDR2 reads YYEKEE (reference sequence). With V trimmed by 3 bases and J by 7 bases, 10 bases remained unmatched. This CDR3 spans 14 amino acids. CDR3 nucleotide sequence: TGTGCCAGCAGCTGGGGGGGACCGTTCGTAGAGCAGTACGTC. Its translation: CASSWGGPFVEQYV.